This T cell receptor beta chain was captured in a study of CD8 T cells in ankylosing spondylitis. Study-level results: Reactive arthritis synovial fluid and blood were previously reported to contain some motif variants. Disease-linked clones were CD8+ and relatively rare in peripheral blood. Ankylosing spondylitis blood appeared to carry a characteristic TCR beta motif of roughly eight highly homologous variants.

V was pared by 1 base and J by 2 bases, with 6 bases of the junction left unmatched. There are 17 residues in the CDR3. Germline-derived CDR1 and CDR2 are KGHSH and LQKENI. Generation of TCR beta libraries employed quantitative 5'-RACE incorporating molecular barcodes. MiXCR, applied by TCRdb to the 5' RACE reads, yields one record per CDR3 protein. Of 200,000 to 250,000 distinct CDR3 sequences listed, roughly 10% are singletons. A note on this clonotype: The antigen is not known.

This sequence joins TRBV18 and TRBJ2-3; TRBD2 aligns across 10 bases. The sequenced sample consisted of blood, either unsorted or a sorted T cell fraction (not recorded which). This sequence was found in a male donor with ankylosing spondylitis or in good health (not recorded which). The CDR3 DNA reads TGTGCCAGCTCACCACTCCCCGGGACTAGCGACACAGATACGCAGTATTTT. Translation: CASSPLPGTSDTDTQYF.